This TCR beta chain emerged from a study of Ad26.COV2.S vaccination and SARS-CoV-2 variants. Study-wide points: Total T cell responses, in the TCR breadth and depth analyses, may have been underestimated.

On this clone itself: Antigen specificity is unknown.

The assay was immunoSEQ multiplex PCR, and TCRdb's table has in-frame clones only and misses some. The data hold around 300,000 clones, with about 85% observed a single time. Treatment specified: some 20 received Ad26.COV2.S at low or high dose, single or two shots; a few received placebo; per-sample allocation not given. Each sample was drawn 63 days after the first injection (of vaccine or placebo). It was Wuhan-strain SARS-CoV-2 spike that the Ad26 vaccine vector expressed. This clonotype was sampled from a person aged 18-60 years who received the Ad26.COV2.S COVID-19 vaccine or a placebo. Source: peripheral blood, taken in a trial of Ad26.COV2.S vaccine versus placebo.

The CDR3 loop reads CATSGGQAYNEQFF. In DNA, the CDR3 is TGTGCCACCTCGGGTGGACAGGCCTACAATGAGCAGTTCTTC. The chain carries TRBV24-1 and TRBJ2-1; 7 positions match TRBD1. The CDR3 has 14 residues. Trimming cost V 9 bases and J 2 bases; bases outside gene matches: 6. Germline V CDR1 and CDR2: KGHDR, SFDVKD.